This T cell receptor (beta chain) was sequenced in a study of cytomegalovirus exposure and HLA in healthy donors. Primers for the PCR totalled 60 Vbeta and 13 Jbeta. Libraries were prepared by immunoSEQ multiplex PCR; TCRdb keeps only in-frame clonotypes and omits some of them. The data contain about 190,000 clones, around nine tenths of them singletons. The CDR3 spans 15 residues. V gave up 4 bases and J gave up 6 bases; unmatched junction bases: 8. Germline CDR1 and CDR2: SGHRS and YFSETQ. The sample was PBMCs. The chain links TRBV5-1 to TRBJ2-7, with 12 bases lining up with TRBD1. This receptor was taken from a woman in her late teens or twenties in good health and CMV-seronegative. CDR3 protein: CASSARDRGRVEQYF. DNA for the CDR3: TGCGCCAGCAGCGCGCGGGACAGGGGGCGAGTCGAGCAGTACTTC.